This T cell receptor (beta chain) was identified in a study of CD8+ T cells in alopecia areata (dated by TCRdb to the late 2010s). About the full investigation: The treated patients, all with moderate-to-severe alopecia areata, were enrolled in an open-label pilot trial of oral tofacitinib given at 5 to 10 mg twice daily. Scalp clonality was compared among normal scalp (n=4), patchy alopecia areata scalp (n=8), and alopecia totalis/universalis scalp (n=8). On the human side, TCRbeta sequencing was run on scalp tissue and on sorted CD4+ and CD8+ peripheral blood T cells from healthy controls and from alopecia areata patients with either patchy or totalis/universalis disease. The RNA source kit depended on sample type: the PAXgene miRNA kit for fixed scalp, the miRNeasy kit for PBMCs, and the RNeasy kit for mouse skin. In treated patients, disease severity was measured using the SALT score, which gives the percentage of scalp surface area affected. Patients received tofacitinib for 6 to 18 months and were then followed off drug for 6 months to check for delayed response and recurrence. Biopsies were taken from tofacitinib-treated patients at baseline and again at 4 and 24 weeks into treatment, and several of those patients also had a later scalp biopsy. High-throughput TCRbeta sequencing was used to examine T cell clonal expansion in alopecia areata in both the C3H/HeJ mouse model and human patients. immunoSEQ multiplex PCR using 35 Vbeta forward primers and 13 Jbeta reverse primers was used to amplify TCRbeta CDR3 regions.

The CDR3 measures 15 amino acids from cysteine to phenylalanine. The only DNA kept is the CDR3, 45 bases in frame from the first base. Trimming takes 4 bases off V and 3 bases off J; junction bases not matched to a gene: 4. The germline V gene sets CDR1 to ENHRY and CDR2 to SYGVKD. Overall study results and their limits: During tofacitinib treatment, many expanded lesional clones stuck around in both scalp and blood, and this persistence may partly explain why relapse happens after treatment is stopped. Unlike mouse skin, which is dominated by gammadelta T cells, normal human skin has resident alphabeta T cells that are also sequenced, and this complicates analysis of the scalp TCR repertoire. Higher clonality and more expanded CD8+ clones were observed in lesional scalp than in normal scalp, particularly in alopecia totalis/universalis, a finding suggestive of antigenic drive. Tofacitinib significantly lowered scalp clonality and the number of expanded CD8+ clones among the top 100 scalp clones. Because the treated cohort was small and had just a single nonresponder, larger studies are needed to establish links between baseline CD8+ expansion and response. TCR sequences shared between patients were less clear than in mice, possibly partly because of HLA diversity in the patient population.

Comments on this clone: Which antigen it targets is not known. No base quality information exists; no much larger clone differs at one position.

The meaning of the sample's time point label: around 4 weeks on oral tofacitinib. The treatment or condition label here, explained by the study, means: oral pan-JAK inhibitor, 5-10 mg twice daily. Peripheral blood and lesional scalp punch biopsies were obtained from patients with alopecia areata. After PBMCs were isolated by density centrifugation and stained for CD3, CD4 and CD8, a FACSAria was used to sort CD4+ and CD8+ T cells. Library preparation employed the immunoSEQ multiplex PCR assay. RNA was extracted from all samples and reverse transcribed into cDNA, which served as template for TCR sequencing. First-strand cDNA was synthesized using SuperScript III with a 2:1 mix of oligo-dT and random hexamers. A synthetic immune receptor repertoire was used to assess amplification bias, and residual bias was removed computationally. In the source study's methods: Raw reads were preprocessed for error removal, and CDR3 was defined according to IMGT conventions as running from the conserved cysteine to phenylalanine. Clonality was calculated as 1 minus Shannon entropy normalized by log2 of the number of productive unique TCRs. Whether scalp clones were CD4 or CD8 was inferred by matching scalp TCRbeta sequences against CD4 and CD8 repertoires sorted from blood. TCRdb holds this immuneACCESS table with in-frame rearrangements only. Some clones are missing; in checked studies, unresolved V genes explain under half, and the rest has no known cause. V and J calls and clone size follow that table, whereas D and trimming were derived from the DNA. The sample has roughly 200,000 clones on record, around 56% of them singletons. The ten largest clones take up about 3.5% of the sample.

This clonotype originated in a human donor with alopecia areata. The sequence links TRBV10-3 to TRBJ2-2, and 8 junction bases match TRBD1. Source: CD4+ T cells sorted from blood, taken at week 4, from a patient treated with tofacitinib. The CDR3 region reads CAISGRQGYTGELFF. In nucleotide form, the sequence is TGTGCCATCAGTGGGAGACAGGGGTACACCGGGGAGCTGTTTTTT.